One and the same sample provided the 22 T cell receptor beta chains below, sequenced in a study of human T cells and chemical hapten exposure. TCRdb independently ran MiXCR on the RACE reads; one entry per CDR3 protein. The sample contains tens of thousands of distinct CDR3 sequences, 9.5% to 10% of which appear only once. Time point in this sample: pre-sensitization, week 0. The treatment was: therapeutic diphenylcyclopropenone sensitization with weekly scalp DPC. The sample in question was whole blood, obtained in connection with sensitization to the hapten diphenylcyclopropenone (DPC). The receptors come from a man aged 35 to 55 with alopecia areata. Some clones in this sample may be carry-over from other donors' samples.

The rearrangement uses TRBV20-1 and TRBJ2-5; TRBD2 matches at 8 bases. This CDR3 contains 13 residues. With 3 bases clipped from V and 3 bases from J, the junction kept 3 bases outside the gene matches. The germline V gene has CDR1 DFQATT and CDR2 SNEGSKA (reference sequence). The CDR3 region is CSARVAGKETQYF. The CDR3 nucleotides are TGCAGTGCTAGGGTAGCGGGAAAAGAGACCCAGTACTTC.

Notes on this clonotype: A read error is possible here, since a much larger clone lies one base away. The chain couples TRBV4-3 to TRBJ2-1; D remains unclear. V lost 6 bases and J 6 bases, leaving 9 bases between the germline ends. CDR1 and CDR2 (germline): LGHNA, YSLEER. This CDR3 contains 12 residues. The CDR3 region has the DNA TGCGCCAGCAGTAACTGGAGCAATGAGCAGTTCTTC. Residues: CASSNWSNEQFF.

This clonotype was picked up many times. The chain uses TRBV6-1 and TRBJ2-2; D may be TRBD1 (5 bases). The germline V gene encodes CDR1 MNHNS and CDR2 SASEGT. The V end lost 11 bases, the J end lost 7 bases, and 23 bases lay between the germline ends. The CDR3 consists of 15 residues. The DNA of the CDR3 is TGTGCCGCATCCATCGACTCAGGGCAGGGCGGGGAGCTGTTTTTT. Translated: CAASIDSGQGGELFF.

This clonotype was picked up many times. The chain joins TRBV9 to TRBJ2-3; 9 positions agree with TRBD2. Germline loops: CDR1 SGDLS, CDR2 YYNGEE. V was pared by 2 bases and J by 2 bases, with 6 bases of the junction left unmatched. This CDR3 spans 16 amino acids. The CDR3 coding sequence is TGTGCCAGCAGCGTTGGGACTAGCATCTCCACAGATACGCAGTATTTT. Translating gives CASSVGTSISTDTQYF. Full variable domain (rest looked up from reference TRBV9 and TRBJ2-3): DSGVTQTPKHLITATGQRVTLRCSPRSGDLSVYWYQQSLDQGLQFLIQYYNGEERAKGNILERFSAQQFPDLHSELNLSSLELGDSALYFCASSVGTSISTDTQYFGPGTRLTVL.

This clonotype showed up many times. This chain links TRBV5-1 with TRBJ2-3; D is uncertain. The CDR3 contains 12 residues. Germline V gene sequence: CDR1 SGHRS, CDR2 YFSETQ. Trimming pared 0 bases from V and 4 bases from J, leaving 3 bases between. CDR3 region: CASSLDPDTQYF. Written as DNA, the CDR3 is TGCGCCAGCAGCTTGGACCCAGATACGCAGTATTTT.

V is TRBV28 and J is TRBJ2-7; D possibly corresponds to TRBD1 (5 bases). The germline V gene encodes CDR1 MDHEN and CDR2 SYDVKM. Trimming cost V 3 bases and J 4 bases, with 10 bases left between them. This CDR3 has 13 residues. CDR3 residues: CASSFERGYEQYF. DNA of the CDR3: TGTGCCAGCAGTTTTGAAAGGGGTTACGAGCAGTACTTC.

CDR3 region: CASSSSLGLAGGLYEQYF. The CDR3, as DNA: TGTGCCAGCAGTTCAAGCCTGGGACTAGCGGGAGGGCTATACGAGCAGTACTTC. The genes are TRBV28 and TRBJ2-7; 16 bases map to TRBD2. V was pared by 4 bases and J by 4 bases, with 10 bases of the junction left unmatched. The germline V gene encodes CDR1 MDHEN and CDR2 SYDVKM. This CDR3 is built from 18 residues. The whole variable domain, filled in from reference TRBV28 and TRBJ2-7, reads DVKVTQSSRYLVKRTGEKVFLECVQDMDHENMFWYRQDPGLGLRLIYFSYDVKMKEKGDIPEGYSVSREKKERFSLILESASTNQTSMYLCASSSSLGLAGGLYEQYFGPGTRLTVT.

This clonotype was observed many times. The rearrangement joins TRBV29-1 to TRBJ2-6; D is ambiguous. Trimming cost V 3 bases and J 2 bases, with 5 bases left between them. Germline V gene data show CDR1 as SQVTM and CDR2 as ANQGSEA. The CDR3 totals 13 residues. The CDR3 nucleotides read TGCAGCGTTGACAGTGCTGGGGCCAACGTCCTGACTTTC. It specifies CSVDSAGANVLTF.

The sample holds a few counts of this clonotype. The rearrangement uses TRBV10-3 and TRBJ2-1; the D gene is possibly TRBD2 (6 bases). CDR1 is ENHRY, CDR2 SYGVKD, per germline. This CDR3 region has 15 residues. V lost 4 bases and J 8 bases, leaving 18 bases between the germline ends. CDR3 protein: CAISVGNSGADEQFF. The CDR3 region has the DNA TGTGCCATCAGTGTGGGAAATAGCGGAGCAGATGAGCAGTTCTTC.

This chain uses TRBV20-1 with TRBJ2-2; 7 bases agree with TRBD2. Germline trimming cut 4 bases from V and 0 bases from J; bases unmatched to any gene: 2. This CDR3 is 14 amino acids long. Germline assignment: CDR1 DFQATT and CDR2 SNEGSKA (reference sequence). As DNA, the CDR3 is TGCAGTGCTAAAGCGGGATCGAACACCGGGGAGCTGTTTTTT. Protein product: CSAKAGSNTGELFF.

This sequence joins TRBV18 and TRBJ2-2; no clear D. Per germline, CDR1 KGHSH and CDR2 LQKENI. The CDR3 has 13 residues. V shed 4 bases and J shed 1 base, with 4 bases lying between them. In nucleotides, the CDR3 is TGTGCCAGCTCACAACAGAACACCGGGGAGCTGTTTTTT. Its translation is CASSQQNTGELFF.

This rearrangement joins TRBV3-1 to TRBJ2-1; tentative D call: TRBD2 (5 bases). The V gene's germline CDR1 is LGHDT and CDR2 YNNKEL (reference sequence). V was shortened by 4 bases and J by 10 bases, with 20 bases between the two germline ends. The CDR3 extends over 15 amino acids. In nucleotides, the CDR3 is TGTGCCAGCAGCCCAGGTGCTCTAGCTCTTAGCGAGCAGTTCTTC. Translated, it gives CASSPGALALSEQFF.

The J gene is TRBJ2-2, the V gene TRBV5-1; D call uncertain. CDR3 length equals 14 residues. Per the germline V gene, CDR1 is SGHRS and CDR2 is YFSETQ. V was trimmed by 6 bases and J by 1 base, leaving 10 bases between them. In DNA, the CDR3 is TGCGCCAGCACCCTTTACCTGAACACCGGGGAGCTGTTTTTT. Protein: CASTLYLNTGELFF.

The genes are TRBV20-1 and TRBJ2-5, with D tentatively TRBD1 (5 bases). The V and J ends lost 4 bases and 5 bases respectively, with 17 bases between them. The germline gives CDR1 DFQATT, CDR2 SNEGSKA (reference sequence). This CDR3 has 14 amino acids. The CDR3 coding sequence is TGCAGTGCTATGGGGCTAGAGTCCTTTGAGACCCAGTACTTC. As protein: CSAMGLESFETQYF.

The CDR3, as DNA: TGTGCCAGCAGCTTTAGGACTGTGCAGTTCTTC. Translating gives CASSFRTVQFF. The chain couples TRBV5-6 to TRBJ2-1, with a tentative D call TRBD2 (5 bases). V dropped 2 bases and J dropped 12 bases, with 9 bases sitting between them. The germline V gene has CDR1 SGHDT and CDR2 YYEEEE. CDR3 size: 11 residues. The entire variable domain, with the rest obtained from reference TRBV5-6 and TRBJ2-1, is as follows: DAGVTQSPTHLIKTRGQQVTLRCSPKSGHDTVSWYQQALGQGPQFIFQYYEEEERQRGNFPDRFSGHQFPNYSSELNVNALLLGDSALYLCASSFRTVQFFGPGTRLTVL.

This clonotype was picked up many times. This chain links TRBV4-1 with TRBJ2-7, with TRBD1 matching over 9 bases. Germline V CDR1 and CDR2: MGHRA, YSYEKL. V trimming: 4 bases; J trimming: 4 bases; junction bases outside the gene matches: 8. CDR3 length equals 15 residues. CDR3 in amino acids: CASSRYDRGDYEQYF. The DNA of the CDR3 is TGCGCCAGCAGCCGGTATGACAGGGGGGATTACGAGCAGTACTTC.

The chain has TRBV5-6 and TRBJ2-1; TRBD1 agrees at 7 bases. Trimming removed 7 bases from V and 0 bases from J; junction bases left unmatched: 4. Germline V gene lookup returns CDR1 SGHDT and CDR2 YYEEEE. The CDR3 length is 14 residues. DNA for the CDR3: TGTGCCAGCTTGGGACAGAGCTCCTACAATGAGCAGTTCTTC. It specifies CASLGQSSYNEQFF.

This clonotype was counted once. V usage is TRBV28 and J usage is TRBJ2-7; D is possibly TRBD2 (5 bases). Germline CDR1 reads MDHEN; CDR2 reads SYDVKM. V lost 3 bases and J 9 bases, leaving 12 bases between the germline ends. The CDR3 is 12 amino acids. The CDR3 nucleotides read TGTGCCAGCAGTTTGGGGTCGGGGTCGCAGTACTTC. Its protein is CASSLGSGSQYF.

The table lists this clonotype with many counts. CDR3 nucleotide sequence: TGTGCTAGTGGTTTAAGCGCTAGCGGCGGCGGAAAATCCTACAATGAGCAGTTCTTC. Translation: CASGLSASGGGKSYNEQFF. This sequence joins TRBV12-5 and TRBJ2-1; 7 nucleotides line up with TRBD2. V shed 3 bases and J 1 base; nucleotides not matched to a gene: 15. The CDR3 consists of 19 residues. In germline, CDR1 is LGHNT, CDR2 FRNRAP. The full variable domain, in which reference TRBV12-5 and TRBJ2-1 provide the parts outside the CDR3, is DARVTQTPRHKVTEMGQEVTMRCQPILGHNTVFWYRQTMMQGLELLAYFRNRAPLDDSGMPKDRFSAEMPDATLATLKIQPSEPRDSAVYFCASGLSASGGGKSYNEQFFGPGTRLTVL.

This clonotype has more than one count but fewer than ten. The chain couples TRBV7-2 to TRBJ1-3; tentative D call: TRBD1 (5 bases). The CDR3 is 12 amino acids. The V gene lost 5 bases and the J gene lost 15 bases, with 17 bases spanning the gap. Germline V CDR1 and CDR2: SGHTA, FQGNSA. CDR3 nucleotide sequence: TGTGCCAGCAGCGGGGCGACGGGAACTGCATATTTT. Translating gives CASSGATGTAYF. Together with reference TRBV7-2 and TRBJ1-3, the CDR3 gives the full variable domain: GAGVSQSPSNKVTEKGKDVELRCDPISGHTALYWYRQSLGQGLEFLIYFQGNSAPDKSGLPSDRFSAERTGGSVSTLTIQRTQQEDSAVYLCASSGATGTAYFGEGSWLTVV.

CDR3 nucleotide sequence: TGTGCCTCCAGTTGGGGACAGGGGGCCGGGGAGCAGTACTTC. Residues: CASSWGQGAGEQYF. This chain connects TRBV27 to TRBJ2-7; 12 nucleotides agree with TRBD1. Per germline, CDR1 MNHEY and CDR2 SMNVEV (reference sequence). The CDR3 has 14 residues. V was pared by 11 bases and J by 7 bases, with 12 bases of the junction left unmatched.

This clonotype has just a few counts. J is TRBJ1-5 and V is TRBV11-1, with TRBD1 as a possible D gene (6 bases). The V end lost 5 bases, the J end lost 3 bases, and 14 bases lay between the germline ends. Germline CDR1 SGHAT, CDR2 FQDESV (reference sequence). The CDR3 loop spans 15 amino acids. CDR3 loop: CASSILGGNNQPQHF. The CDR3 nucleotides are TGTGCCAGCAGCATTCTCGGGGGCAACAATCAGCCCCAGCATTTT.